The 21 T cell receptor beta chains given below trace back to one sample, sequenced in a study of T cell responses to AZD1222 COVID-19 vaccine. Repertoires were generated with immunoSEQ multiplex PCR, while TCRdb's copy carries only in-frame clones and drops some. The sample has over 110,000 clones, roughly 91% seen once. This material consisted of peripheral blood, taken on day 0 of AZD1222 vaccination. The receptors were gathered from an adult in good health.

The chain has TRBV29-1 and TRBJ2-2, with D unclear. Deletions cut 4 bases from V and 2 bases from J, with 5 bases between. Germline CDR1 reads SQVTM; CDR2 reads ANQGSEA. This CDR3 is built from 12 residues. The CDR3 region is CSVGPNTGELFF. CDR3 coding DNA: TGCAGCGTTGGACCTAACACCGGGGAGCTGTTTTTT.

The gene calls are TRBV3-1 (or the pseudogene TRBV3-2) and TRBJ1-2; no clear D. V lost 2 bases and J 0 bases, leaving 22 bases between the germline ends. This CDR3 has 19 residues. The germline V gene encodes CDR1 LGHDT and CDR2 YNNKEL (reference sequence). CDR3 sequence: CASSQPSHGSPFTNYGYTF. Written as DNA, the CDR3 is TGTGCCAGCAGCCAACCCTCGCACGGCTCACCGTTTACTAACTATGGCTACACCTTC.

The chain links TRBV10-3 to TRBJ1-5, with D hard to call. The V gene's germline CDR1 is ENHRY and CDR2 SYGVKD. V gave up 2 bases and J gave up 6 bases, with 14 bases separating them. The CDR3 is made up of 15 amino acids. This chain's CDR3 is CAISEDAGVSQPQHF. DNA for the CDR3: TGTGCCATCAGTGAGGACGCGGGAGTAAGTCAGCCCCAGCATTTT.

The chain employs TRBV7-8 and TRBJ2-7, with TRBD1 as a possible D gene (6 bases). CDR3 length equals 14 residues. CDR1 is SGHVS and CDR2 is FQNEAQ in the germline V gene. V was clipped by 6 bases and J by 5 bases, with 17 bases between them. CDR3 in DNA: TGTGCCAGCAGTCCAGGGGCTAGTTTAAACGAGCAGTACTTC. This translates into CASSPGASLNEQYF.

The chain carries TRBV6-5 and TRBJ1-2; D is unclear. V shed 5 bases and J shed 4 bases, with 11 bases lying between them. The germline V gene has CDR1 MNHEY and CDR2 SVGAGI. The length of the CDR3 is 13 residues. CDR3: CASSPRVLYGYTF. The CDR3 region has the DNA TGTGCCAGCAGTCCTAGGGTCCTCTATGGCTACACCTTC.

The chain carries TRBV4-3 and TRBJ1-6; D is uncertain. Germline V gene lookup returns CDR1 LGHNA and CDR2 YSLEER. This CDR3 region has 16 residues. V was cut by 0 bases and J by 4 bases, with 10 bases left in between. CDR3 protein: CASSQDRQEYNSPLHF. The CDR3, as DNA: TGCGCCAGCAGCCAAGACCGGCAGGAGTATAATTCACCCCTCCACTTT.

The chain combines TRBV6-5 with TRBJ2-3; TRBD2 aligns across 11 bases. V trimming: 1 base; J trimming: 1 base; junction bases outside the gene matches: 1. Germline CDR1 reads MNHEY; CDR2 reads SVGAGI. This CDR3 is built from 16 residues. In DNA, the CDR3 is TGTGCCAGCAGTTACTGGGGACTAGCGGGCACAGATACGCAGTATTTT. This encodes CASSYWGLAGTDTQYF.

The CDR3 DNA reads TGCGCCAGCAGCCCTCGGGACTATTACGATACGCAGTATTTT. Its protein product is CASSPRDYYDTQYF. J is TRBJ2-3 and V is TRBV5-1; 7 bases agree with TRBD2. Germline loops: CDR1 SGHRS, CDR2 YFSETQ. V dropped 4 bases and J dropped 6; count of bases not matched to a gene: 8. The CDR3 sequence is 14 residues long.

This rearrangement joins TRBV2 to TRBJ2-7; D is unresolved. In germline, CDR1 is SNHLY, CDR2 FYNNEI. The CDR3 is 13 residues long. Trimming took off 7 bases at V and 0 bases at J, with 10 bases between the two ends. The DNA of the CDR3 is TGTGCCAGCATAGTCCGGAGCTCCTACGAGCAGTACTTC. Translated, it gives CASIVRSSYEQYF. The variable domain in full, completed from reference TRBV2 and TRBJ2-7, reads EPEVTQTPSHQVTQMGQEVILRCVPISNHLYFYWYRQILGQKVEFLVSFYNNEISEKSEIFDDQFSVERPDGSNFTLKIRSTKLEDSAMYFCASIVRSSYEQYFGPGTRLTVT.

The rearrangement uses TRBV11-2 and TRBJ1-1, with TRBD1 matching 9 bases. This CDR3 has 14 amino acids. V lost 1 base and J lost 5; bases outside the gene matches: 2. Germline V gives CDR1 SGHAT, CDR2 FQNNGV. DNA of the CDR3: TGTGCCAGCAGCTTAGTGGGACAGGGTACTGAAGCTTTCTTT. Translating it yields CASSLVGQGTEAFF.

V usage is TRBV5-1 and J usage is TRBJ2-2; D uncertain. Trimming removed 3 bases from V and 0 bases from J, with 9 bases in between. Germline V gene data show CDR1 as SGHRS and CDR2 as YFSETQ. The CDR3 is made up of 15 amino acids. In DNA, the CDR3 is TGCGCCAGCAGCTCCGGCAGAACGAACACCGGGGAGCTGTTTTTT. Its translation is CASSSGRTNTGELFF.

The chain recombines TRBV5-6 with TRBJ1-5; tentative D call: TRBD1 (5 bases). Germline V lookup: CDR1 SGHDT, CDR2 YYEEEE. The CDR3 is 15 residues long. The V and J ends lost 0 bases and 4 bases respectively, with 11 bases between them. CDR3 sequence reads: CASSLGGALNQPQHF. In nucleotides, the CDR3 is TGTGCCAGCAGCTTGGGAGGGGCGTTAAATCAGCCCCAGCATTTT.

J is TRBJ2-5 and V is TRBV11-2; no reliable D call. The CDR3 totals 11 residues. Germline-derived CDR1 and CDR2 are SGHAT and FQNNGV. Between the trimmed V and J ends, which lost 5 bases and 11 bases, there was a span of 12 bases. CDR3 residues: CASSTVRWQYF. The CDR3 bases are TGTGCCAGCAGCACCGTCAGGTGGCAGTACTTC. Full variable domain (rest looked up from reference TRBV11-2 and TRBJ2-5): EAGVAQSPRYKIIEKRQSVAFWCNPISGHATLYWYQQILGQGPKLLIQFQNNGVVDDSQLPKDRFSAERLKGVDSTLKIQPAKLEDSAVYLCASSTVRWQYFGPGTRLLVL.

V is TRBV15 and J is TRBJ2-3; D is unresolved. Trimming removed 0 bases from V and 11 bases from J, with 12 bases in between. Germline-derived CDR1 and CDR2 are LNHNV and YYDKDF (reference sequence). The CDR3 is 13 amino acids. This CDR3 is CATSRDPHAGQYF. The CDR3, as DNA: TGTGCCACCAGCAGAGATCCACACGCAGGGCAGTATTTT.

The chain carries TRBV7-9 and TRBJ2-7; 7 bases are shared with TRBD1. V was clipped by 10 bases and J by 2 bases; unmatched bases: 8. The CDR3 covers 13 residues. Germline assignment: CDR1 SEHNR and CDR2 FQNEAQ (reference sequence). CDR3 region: CATNRGPTYEQYF. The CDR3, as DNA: TGTGCCACCAACAGGGGACCCACCTACGAGCAGTACTTC.

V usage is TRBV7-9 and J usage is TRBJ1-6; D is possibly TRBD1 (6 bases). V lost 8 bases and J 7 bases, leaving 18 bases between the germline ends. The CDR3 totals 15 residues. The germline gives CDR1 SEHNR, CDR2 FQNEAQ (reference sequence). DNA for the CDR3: TGTGCCAGCGGGGGGGCGACAGGCGCAAATTCACCCCTCCACTTT. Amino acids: CASGGATGANSPLHF.

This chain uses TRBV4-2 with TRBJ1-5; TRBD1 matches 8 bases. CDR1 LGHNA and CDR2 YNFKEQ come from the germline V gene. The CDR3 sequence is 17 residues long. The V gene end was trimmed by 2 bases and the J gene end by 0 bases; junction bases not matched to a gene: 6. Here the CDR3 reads CASSQYDRGHSNQPQHF. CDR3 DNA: TGTGCCAGCAGCCAATATGACAGGGGCCATAGCAATCAGCCCCAGCATTTT.

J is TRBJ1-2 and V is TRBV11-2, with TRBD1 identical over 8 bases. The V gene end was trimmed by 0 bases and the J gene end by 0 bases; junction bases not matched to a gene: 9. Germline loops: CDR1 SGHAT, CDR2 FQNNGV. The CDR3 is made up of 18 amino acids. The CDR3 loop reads CASSLETTGARPNYGYTF. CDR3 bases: TGTGCCAGCAGCTTAGAGACGACAGGGGCCCGACCTAACTATGGCTACACCTTC.

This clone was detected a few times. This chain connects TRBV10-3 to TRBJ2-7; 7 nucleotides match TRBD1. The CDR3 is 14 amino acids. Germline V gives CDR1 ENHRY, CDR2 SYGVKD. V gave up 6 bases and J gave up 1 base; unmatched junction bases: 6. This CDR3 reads CAIRKTGISYEQYF. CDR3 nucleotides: TGTGCCATCAGGAAGACAGGGATTTCCTACGAGCAGTACTTC.

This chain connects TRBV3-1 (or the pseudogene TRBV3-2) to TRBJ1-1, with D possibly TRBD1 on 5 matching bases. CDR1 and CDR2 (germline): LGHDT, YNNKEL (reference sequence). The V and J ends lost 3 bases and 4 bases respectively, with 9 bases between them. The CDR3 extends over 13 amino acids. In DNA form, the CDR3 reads TGTGCCAGCAGCCAGGGGCGCGCCACTGAAGCTTTCTTT. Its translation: CASSQGRATEAFF.

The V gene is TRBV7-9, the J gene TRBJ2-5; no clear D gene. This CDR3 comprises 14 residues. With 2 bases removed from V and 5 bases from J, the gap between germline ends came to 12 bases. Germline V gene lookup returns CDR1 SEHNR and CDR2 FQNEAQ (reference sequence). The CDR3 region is CASSLSIRSETQYF. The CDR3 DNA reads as TGTGCCAGCAGCTTATCTATACGGTCGGAGACCCAGTACTTC.